The clone carrying this T cell receptor (beta chain) has a count of ten or more. Its specificity is unknown. These data come from a study of T-cell reconstitution after alpha-beta-depleted transplantation in children. Whole-study findings and limits: Surviving recipient T cells and thymic progenitors accounted for the high day-60 TCRbeta diversity observed in some patients. Reportedly, roughly two months post-transplant, alpha-beta T cells arose from several hundred expanded graft clones. One year post-transplant, T-cell counts and diversity were largely derived from T cells produced anew.

The library targeted TCRbeta and was prepared with unique molecular identifiers. Using its own MiXCR run on the PCR reads, TCRdb lists one record per CDR3 protein. This sample has fewer than 700,000 distinct CDR3 sequences; approximately 13% occur once, and the top ten carry 2.2%. V lost 4 bases and J lost 0, with 16 bases in between. The CDR3 covers 17 residues. Germline assignment: CDR1 MGHRA and CDR2 YSYEKL. This TCR was sampled from a male patient between 10 and 17 years old who had a stem cell transplant for acute myeloid leukemia, so the T cells may come from the graft donor. Sequencing was performed on PBMCs, mostly from graft donor cells, taken 360 days after TCRalphabeta/CD19-depleted stem cell transplant. The chain uses TRBV4-1 and TRBJ2-1; D not resolved. The CDR3 reads CASSPPDGWSSYNEQFF. In DNA, the CDR3 is TGCGCCAGCAGCCCGCCCGACGGGTGGAGCTCCTACAATGAGCAGTTCTTC.